This T cell receptor (beta chain) was obtained from a study of PD-1 blockade in classical Hodgkin lymphoma. Sequencing was performed with immunoSEQ multiplex PCR; in TCRdb, only in-frame clones are kept and a portion is missing. The table records some 21,000 clones, just under 80% of them present only once. Brentuximab vedotin exposure varied among the patients, all of whom had relapsed after autologous stem cell transplantation. This sample comprised peripheral blood mononuclear cells (PBMCs), obtained before the second cycle of nivolumab. The sequence was obtained from a human donor with classical Hodgkin lymphoma.

For the CDR3, the DNA is TGCGCCAGCAGCTTGGCAGGGGGCTTTACTAGCACAGATACGCAGTATTTT. It is translated as CASSLAGGFTSTDTQYF. The chain employs TRBV5-1 and TRBJ2-3, with 8 bases lining up with TRBD1. Germline values: CDR1 SGHRS, CDR2 YFSETQ. V dropped 0 bases and J dropped 0; count of bases not matched to a gene: 6. This CDR3 comprises 17 residues.